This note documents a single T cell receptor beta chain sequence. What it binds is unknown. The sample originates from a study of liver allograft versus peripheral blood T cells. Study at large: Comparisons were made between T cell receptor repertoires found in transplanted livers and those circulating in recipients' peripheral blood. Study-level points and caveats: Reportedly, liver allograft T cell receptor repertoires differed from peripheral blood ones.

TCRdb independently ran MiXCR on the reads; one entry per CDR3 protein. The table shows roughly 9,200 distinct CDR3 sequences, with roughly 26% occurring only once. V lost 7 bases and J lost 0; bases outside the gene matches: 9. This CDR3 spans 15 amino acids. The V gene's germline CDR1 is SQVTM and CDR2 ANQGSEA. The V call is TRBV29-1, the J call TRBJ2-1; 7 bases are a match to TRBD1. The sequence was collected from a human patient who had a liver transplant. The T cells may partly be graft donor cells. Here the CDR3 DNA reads TGCAGCGGGGACAGCGGAGCGAGCTCCTACAATGAGCAGTTCTTC. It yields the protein CSGDSGASSYNEQFF.